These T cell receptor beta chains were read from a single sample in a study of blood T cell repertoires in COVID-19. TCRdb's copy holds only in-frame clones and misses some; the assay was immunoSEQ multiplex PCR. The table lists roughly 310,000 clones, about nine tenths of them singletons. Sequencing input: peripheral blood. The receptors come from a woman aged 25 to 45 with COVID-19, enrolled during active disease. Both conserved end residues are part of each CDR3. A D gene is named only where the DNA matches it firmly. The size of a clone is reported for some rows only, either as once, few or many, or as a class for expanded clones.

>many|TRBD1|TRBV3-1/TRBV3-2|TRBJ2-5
CASSQEKGQEQETQYF
TGTGCCAGCAGCCAAGAAAAGGGACAGGAACAAGAGACCCAGTACTTC
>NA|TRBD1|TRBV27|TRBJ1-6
CASSLGTGMRSPLHF
TGTGCCAGCAGTTTAGGGACAGGGATGCGTTCACCCCTCCACTTT
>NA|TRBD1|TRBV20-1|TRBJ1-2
CSTSAGQGPGYTF
TGCAGTACCAGTGCCGGACAGGGCCCTGGCTACACCTTC
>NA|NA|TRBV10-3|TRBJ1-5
CAISESFGRPDVSNQPQHF
TGTGCCATCAGTGAGTCTTTTGGGAGGCCAGACGTAAGCAATCAGCCCCAGCATTTT
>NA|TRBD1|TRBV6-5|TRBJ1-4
CASSYSGQGIGKLFF
TGTGCCAGCAGTTACTCGGGACAGGGGATTGGAAAACTGTTTTTT
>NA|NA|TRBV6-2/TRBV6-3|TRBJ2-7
CASSYSGSQITYEQYF
TGTGCCAGCAGTTACTCTGGGTCACAGATTACCTACGAGCAGTACTTC
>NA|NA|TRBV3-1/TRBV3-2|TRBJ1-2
CASSQKIDTYYGYTF
TGTGCCAGCAGCCAAAAGATTGACACCTACTATGGCTACACCTTC
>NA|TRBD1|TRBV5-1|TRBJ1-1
CASTHTGGMIDTEAFF
TGCGCCAGCACCCATACAGGGGGCATGATTGACACTGAAGCTTTCTTT
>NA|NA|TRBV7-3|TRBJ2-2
CASSLYPNTGELFF
TGTGCCAGCAGCTTATATCCGAACACCGGGGAGCTGTTTTTT
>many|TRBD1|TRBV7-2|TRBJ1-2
CASSLGQGNYGYTF
TGTGCCAGCAGCCTAGGACAGGGGAACTATGGCTACACCTTC
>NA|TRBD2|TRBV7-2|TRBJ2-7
CASSLRAGGSSYEQYF
TGTGCCAGCAGCTTACGGGCGGGAGGCAGCTCCTACGAGCAGTACTTC
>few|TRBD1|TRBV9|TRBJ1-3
CASSAKLTGDFGNTIYF
TGTGCCAGCAGCGCGAAGCTGACAGGGGACTTCGGAAACACCATATATTTT
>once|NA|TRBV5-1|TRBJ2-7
CASSFGTNSYEQYF
TGCGCCAGCAGCTTTGGGACAAACTCCTACGAGCAGTACTTC
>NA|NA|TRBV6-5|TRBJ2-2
CASNQGYTGELFF
TGTGCCAGCAATCAGGGGTACACCGGGGAGCTGTTTTTT
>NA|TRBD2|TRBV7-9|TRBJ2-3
CASSLEGLDTDTQYF
TGTGCCAGCAGCTTAGAAGGACTAGACACAGATACGCAGTATTTT
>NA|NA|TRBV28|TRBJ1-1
CASSPPSGGGTEAFF
TGTGCCAGCAGTCCCCCGAGTGGGGGGGGCACTGAAGCTTTCTTT